The 11 T cell receptor beta chains reported below all come from one sample, sequenced in a study of OX40 agonist ivuxolimab in advanced cancers. Clones were sequenced by immunoSEQ multiplex PCR, and TCRdb holds only the in-frame ones, with some missing. The sample consists of roughly 77,000 clones, approximately 92% of them appearing once. This material consisted of CD4+ or CD8+ T cells sorted from blood, taken in a trial of the OX40 agonist ivuxolimab. The receptors come from an adult with an advanced solid tumor such as melanoma, head and neck, liver or kidney cancer.

This clone showed up just once. The genes are TRBV29-1 and TRBJ2-3, with 12 nucleotides matching TRBD2. The CDR3 runs 17 residues. The germline V gene encodes CDR1 SQVTM and CDR2 ANQGSEA. V was clipped by 4 bases and J by 6 bases; unmatched bases: 14. The CDR3 loop reads CSVVPPSGRATLDTQYF. The CDR3 region has the DNA TGCAGCGTTGTTCCGCCTAGCGGGAGGGCCACGCTGGATACGCAGTATTTT.

This chain uses TRBV5-1 with TRBJ2-3, with a possible D match to TRBD1 (5 bases). This CDR3 region has 15 residues. Trimming pared 1 base from V and 2 bases from J, leaving 11 bases between. Looked up from germline, CDR1 is SGHRS and CDR2 is YFSETQ. The CDR3 nucleotides are TGCGCCAGCAGCTTGAGTCCAGGGAACACAGATACGCAGTATTTT. The encoded protein is CASSLSPGNTDTQYF. The whole variable domain, filled in from reference TRBV5-1 and TRBJ2-3, reads KAGVTQTPRYLIKTRGQQVTLSCSPISGHRSVSWYQQTPGQGLQFLFEYFSETQRNKGNFPGRFSGRQFSNSRSEMNVSTLELGDSALYLCASSLSPGNTDTQYFGPGTRLTVL.

This chain connects TRBV2 to TRBJ2-5; D is possibly TRBD2 (6 bases). The V and J ends lost 8 bases and 4 bases respectively, with 14 bases between them. Germline values: CDR1 SNHLY, CDR2 FYNNEI. The CDR3 sequence is 13 residues long. The CDR3 region has the DNA TGTGCCAGCGGCGGCGGGATGGGAGAGACCCAGTACTTC. Residues: CASGGGMGETQYF.

This chain connects TRBV7-3 to TRBJ2-4; tentatively, D is TRBD1 or TRBD2 (5 bases each). CDR3 length: 13 amino acids. The germline V gene has CDR1 SGHTA and CDR2 FQGTGA. Deletions cut 3 bases from V and 8 bases from J, with 11 bases between. CDR3 nucleotide sequence: TGTGCCAGCAGCTTTCTTTTGGGGGACATTCAGTACTTC. Its translation is CASSFLLGDIQYF.

The rearrangement links TRBV29-1 to TRBJ2-1; D gene ambiguous. Trimming pared 1 base from V and 5 bases from J, leaving 9 bases between. The V gene's germline CDR1 is SQVTM and CDR2 ANQGSEA. This CDR3 is built from 13 residues. The CDR3 sequence: CSVEVGRNNEQFF. The CDR3 coding sequence is TGCAGCGTTGAAGTAGGAAGAAACAATGAGCAGTTCTTC.

The chain recombines TRBV18 with TRBJ1-1; 8 bases align to TRBD1. The CDR3 extends over 11 amino acids. The V segment lost 4 bases and the J segment 12 bases; nucleotides outside the gene matches: 4. Germline V CDR1 and CDR2: KGHSH, LQKENI. Here the CDR3 DNA reads TGTGCCAGCTCACTCGGACAGGGTCCTTTCTTT. Protein: CASSLGQGPFF.

The V and J genes are TRBV10-3 and TRBJ1-5; 7 nucleotides agree with TRBD1. V lost 0 bases to trimming and J lost 5 bases; unmatched junction nucleotides: 1. The length of the CDR3 is 14 residues. In germline, CDR1 is ENHRY, CDR2 SYGVKD. Here the CDR3 reads CAISESGGYQPQHF. Here the CDR3 DNA reads TGTGCCATCAGTGAGTCAGGGGGCTATCAGCCCCAGCATTTT.

The gene calls are TRBV5-1 and TRBJ2-1; 9 bases are a match to TRBD2. The CDR3 is 14 amino acids. V lost 6 bases to trimming and J lost 10 bases; unmatched junction nucleotides: 11. Germline assignment: CDR1 SGHRS and CDR2 YFSETQ. The CDR3 region has the DNA TGCGCCAGCAATTCGGCTAGCGGGACTGGCGAGCAGTTCTTC. It encodes CASNSASGTGEQFF.

The chain uses TRBV6-1 and TRBJ2-1; D tentatively reads TRBD1 or TRBD2 (6 bases each). Trimming took 1 base from V and 4 from J, leaving 11 bases between them. The germline CDR1 and CDR2 sequences are MNHNS and SASEGT. The CDR3 totals 15 residues. CDR3 in amino acids: CASSEGWGAYNEQFF. DNA of the CDR3: TGTGCCAGCAGTGAAGGGTGGGGGGCTTACAATGAGCAGTTCTTC.

This chain joins TRBV7-8 and TRBJ2-2, with a possible D match to TRBD1 (5 bases). The V gene's germline CDR1 is SGHVS and CDR2 FQNEAQ. The V end was cut by 4 bases, the J end by 7 bases, with 10 bases between. This CDR3 spans 13 amino acids. The CDR3 nucleotides are TGTGCCAGCAGCTCAGGGAATATCGGGGAGCTGTTTTTT. Protein sequence: CASSSGNIGELFF.

The CDR3 DNA is TGTGCCAGCAGCCAAAATGGCGGGAGTGCCGAGACCCAGTACTTC. This translates into CASSQNGGSAETQYF. The rearrangement joins TRBV11-2 to TRBJ2-5; 7 positions agree with TRBD2. V dropped 5 bases and J dropped 5; count of bases not matched to a gene: 11. The germline gives CDR1 SGHAT, CDR2 FQNNGV. This CDR3 is built from 15 residues.